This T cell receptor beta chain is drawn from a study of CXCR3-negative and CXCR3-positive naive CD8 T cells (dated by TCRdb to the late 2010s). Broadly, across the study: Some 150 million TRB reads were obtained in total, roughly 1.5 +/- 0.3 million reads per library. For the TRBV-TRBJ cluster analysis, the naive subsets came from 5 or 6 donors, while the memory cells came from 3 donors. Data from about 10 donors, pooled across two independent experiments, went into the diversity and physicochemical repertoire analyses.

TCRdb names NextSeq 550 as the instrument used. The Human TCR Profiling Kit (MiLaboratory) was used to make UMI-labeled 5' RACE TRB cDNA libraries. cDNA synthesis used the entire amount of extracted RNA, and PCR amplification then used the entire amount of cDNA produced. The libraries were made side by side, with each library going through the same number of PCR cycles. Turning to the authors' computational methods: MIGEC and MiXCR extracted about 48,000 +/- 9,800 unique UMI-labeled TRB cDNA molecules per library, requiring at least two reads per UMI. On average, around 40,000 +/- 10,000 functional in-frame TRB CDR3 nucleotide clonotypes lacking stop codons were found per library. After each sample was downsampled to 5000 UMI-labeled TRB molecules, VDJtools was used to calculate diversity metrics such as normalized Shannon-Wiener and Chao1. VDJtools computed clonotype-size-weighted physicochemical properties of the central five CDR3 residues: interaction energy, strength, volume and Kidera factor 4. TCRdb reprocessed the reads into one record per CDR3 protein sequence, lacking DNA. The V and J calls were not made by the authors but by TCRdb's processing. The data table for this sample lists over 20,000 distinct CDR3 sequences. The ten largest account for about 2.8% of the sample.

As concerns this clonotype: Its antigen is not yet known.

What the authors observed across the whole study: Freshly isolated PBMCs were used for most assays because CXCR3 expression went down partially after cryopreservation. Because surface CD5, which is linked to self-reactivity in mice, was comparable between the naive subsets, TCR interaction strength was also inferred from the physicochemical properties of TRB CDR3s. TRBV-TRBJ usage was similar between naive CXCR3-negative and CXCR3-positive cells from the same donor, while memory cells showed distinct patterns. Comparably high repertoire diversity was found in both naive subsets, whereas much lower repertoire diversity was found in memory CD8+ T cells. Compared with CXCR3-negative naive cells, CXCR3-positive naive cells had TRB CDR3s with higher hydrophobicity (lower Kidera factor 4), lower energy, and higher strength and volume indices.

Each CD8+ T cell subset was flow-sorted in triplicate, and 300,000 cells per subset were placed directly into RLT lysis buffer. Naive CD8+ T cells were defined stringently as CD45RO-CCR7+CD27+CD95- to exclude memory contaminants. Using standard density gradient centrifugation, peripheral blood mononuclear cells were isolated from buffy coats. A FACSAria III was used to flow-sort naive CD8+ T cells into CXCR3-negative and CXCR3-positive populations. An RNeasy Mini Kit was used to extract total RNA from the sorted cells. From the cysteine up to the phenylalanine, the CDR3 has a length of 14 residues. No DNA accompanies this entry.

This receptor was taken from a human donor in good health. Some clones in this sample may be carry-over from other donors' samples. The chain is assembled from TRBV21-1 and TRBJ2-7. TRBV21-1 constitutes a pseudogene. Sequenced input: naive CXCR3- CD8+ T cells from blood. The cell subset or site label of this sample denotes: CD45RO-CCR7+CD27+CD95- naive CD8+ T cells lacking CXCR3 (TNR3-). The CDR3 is CASSKGQVTYEQYF.